Following are 3 T cell receptor beta chains from one sample sequenced in a study of T cell repertoires in aging, cancer and after chemotherapy. Multiplex touch-down PCR with TRB-A/B primers amplified rearranged V-D-J TRB sequences. TCRdb passed the multiplex PCR reads through MiXCR, listing each CDR3 protein once. The sample includes 3,000 to 3,500 distinct CDR3 sequences, around 50% of them seen just once. Peripheral blood genomic DNA, not sorted cells or RNA, was the template. Sequenced input: blood. These receptors all stem from a human donor with a blood cancer.

This chain links TRBV6-2 or TRBV6-3 with TRBJ2-7, with 7 bases identical to TRBD2. Germline-derived CDR1 and CDR2 are MNHEY and SVGEGT. Unmatched junction bases numbered 16, after V lost 4 bases and J lost 4 bases. This CDR3 is 17 amino acids long. CDR3 DNA sequence: TGTGCCAGCAGTTTATCGGGAGGTCGCGGGCCGGGGTACGAGCAGTACTTC. It is translated as CASSLSGGRGPGYEQYF.

The V gene is TRBV12-3 or TRBV12-4, the J gene TRBJ2-7, with 8 bases matching TRBD1. V dropped 5 bases and J dropped 6; count of bases not matched to a gene: 9. The CDR3 runs 14 residues. The CDR3 here is CASSRDRGVGEQYF. CDR3 sequence (DNA): TGTGCCAGCAGTCGAGACAGGGGAGTAGGCGAGCAGTACTTC.

The chain combines TRBV30 with TRBJ1-5, with D possibly matching TRBD1 (5 bases). V dropped 3 bases and J dropped 2 bases, with 14 bases sitting between them. From germline, CDR1 is GTSNPN and CDR2 SVGIG (reference sequence). The CDR3 consists of 15 residues. This CDR3 reads CAWRRGVGGNQPQHF. The CDR3 DNA is TGTGCCTGGAGGCGAGGGGTGGGCGGCAATCAGCCCCAGCATTTT. Full variable domain (rest looked up from reference TRBV30 and TRBJ1-5): SQTIHQWPATLVQPVGSPLSLECTVEGTSNPNLYWYRQAAGRGLQLLFYSVGIGQISSEVPQNLSASRPQDRQFILSSKKLLLSDSGFYLCAWRRGVGGNQPQHFGDGTRLSIL.